This T cell receptor beta chain was observed in a study of control samples from healthy donors and cancer patients. The table came from immunoSEQ multiplex PCR; TCRdb's copy has only in-frame clones and leaves some out. The table has approximately 160,000 clones, approximately 90% seen once; the top ten hold 0.55% to 0.7%. After removal of 0 bases from V and 1 base from J, the junction contained 7 bases not matched to a gene. The CDR3 is 17 amino acids. Germline assignment: CDR1 SGHRS and CDR2 YFSETQ. The sample taken for sequencing was blood. V usage is TRBV5-1 and J usage is TRBJ2-7, with TRBD2 matching over 10 bases. The sequence was collected from a woman aged 25-40 years in good health. CDR3 bases: TGCGCCAGCAGCTTGGGCCTAGCGGGAGTAGAGTCCTACGAGCAGTACTTC. As protein: CASSLGLAGVESYEQYF.